One sample yielded the 21 T cell receptor beta chains listed below, sequenced in a study of blood T cell repertoires in COVID-19. The assay was immunoSEQ multiplex PCR, and TCRdb's table has in-frame clones only and misses some. The sample holds some 200,000 clones; 60% to 80% are singletons and the top ten take 26%. The sequencing sample was made of peripheral blood. All receptors derive from a woman between 65 and 79 years old with acute or convalescent COVID-19.

DNA of the CDR3: TGCGCCAGCAGCGGGATGGCAGGGGTGAACACTGAAGCTTTCTTT. As protein: CASSGMAGVNTEAFF. The chain recombines TRBV5-1 with TRBJ1-1, with a weak D call TRBD1 (6 bases). The CDR3 loop spans 15 amino acids. V lost 4 bases and J 0 bases, leaving 13 bases between the germline ends. The germline gives CDR1 SGHRS, CDR2 YFSETQ.

The gene calls are TRBV19 and TRBJ2-5, with D perhaps matching TRBD2 (7 bases). Per the germline V gene, CDR1 is LNHDA and CDR2 is SQIVND (reference sequence). V was clipped by 4 bases and J by 5 bases, with 23 bases between them. The CDR3 is 17 residues long. DNA of the CDR3: TGTGCCAGTAGTAGCAGGAGCCTCGGGGGGCGCGAGGAGACCCAGTACTTC. Its translation is CASSSRSLGGREETQYF.

Details on this clone: The same CDR3 arises from other DNA sequences in this sample as well. The rearrangement links TRBV7-9 to TRBJ2-7; TRBD1 aligns across 8 bases. The CDR3 length is 14 residues. Germline lookup yields CDR1 SEHNR and CDR2 FQNEAQ (reference sequence). With 4 bases clipped from V and 1 base from J, the junction kept 3 bases outside the gene matches. The CDR3 is CASSSGTGSYEQYF. CDR3 bases: TGTGCCAGCAGCTCCGGGACAGGTTCCTACGAGCAGTACTTC.

CDR3 in DNA: TGTGCCAGCAGTGAGCAGGGAGGCGCCTACAATGAGCAGTTCTTC. This gives the protein CASSEQGGAYNEQFF. The rearrangement uses TRBV2 and TRBJ2-1; perhaps TRBD2 as D (6 bases). CDR1 and CDR2 from the germline V gene are SNHLY and FYNNEI. The CDR3 sequence is 15 residues long. The V end lost 3 bases, the J end lost 2 bases, and 11 bases lay between the germline ends.

The DNA of the CDR3 is TGTGCCAGTAGTATAGAGCAGGGCACGGGTGGCTACACCTTC. Translation: CASSIEQGTGGYTF. The chain is built from TRBV19 and TRBJ1-2; the D gene is possibly TRBD1 (5 bases). The CDR3 length is 14 residues. The germline V and J ends were trimmed by 0 bases and 7 bases, with 12 bases remaining between them. Germline V CDR1 and CDR2: LNHDA, SQIVND (reference sequence).

This chain joins TRBV19 and TRBJ1-2, with 7 bases aligning to TRBD1. J was trimmed by 8 bases and V by 3 bases; bases with no gene match: 3. The V gene's germline CDR1 is LNHDA and CDR2 SQIVND (reference sequence). This CDR3 is 12 amino acids long. The CDR3 bases are TGTGCCAGTAGTATGCGGGACAGAGGCTACACCTTC. It yields the protein CASSMRDRGYTF.

In nucleotides, the CDR3 is TGTGCCAGCAGGAACCAGGGCTCAAATCAGCCCCAGCATTTT. This translates into CASRNQGSNQPQHF. This chain uses TRBV27 with TRBJ1-5; TRBD1 is a possible D gene (5 bases). The CDR3 sequence is 14 residues long. The V gene's germline CDR1 is MNHEY and CDR2 SMNVEV (reference sequence). The V and J ends lost 6 bases and 4 bases respectively, with 13 bases between them.

The chain has TRBV7-3 and TRBJ2-3; 10 positions agree with TRBD2. The V gene end was trimmed by 4 bases and the J gene end by 6 bases; junction bases not matched to a gene: 4. The CDR3 length is 14 residues. CDR1 SGHTA and CDR2 FQGTGA come from the germline V gene. The CDR3 coding sequence is TGTGCCAGCAGCTGGCTAGCGGGGGCGGATACGCAGTATTTT. Its protein product is CASSWLAGADTQYF.

The DNA of the CDR3 is TGTGCCAGCAGCTCCAGGGTAGCGGGAGCCCGCACAGATACGCAGTATTTT. This codes for CASSSRVAGARTDTQYF. The chain uses TRBV7-8 and TRBJ2-3; 9 positions match TRBD2. The germline CDR1 and CDR2 sequences are SGHVS and FQNEAQ. There are 17 residues in the CDR3. The V gene end was trimmed by 4 bases and the J gene end by 1 base; junction bases not matched to a gene: 9.

The V call is TRBV24-1, the J call TRBJ1-1; D not certain. From germline, CDR1 is KGHDR and CDR2 SFDVKD. The CDR3 runs 15 residues. Trimming stripped 4 bases from V and 4 bases from J, with 15 bases between. The CDR3 DNA reads TGTGCCACCAGTGACCGAACGGGGTTCGGCACTGAAGCTTTCTTT. Amino acid sequence: CATSDRTGFGTEAFF.

The sample holds a few counts of this clone. The rearrangement joins TRBV18 to TRBJ2-1; 13 bases line up with TRBD2. The V segment lost 4 bases and the J segment 6 bases; nucleotides outside the gene matches: 12. Germline V lookup: CDR1 KGHSH, CDR2 LQKENI. This CDR3 comprises 18 residues. DNA for the CDR3: TGTGCCAGCTCACGAGCAGGGGGCGGACTAGCGGGAGCCAATGAGCAGTTCTTC. Protein product: CASSRAGGGLAGANEQFF.

V and J are TRBV19 and TRBJ2-7, with 9 bases fitting TRBD2. The trim removed 3 bases at V and 0 bases at J, leaving 9 bases unmatched. The germline CDR1 and CDR2 sequences are LNHDA and SQIVND (reference sequence). This CDR3 region has 17 residues. The CDR3 spells CASSIAASGTSSYEQYF. CDR3 bases: TGTGCCAGTAGTATTGCGGCTAGCGGGACCAGCTCCTACGAGCAGTACTTC.

This chain links TRBV30 with TRBJ1-4; 8 positions match TRBD1. Trimming at V came to 0 bases and at J to 5 bases, leaving 5 bases not matched to a gene. Germline V lookup: CDR1 GTSNPN, CDR2 SVGIG (reference sequence). CDR3 length equals 15 residues. CDR3 sequence: CAWSVRGTGNEKLFF. CDR3 bases: TGTGCCTGGAGTGTACGGGGGACAGGAAATGAAAAACTGTTTTTT.

V usage is TRBV7-3 and J usage is TRBJ2-3; 11 nucleotides line up with TRBD2. The germline gives CDR1 SGHTA, CDR2 FQGTGA. CDR3 length: 16 amino acids. Trimming removed 4 bases from V and 8 bases from J; junction bases left unmatched: 11. The CDR3 is CASSSGTSGTYFTQYF. The CDR3 DNA reads as TGTGCCAGCAGCTCTGGGACTAGCGGAACCTATTTTACGCAGTATTTT.

The gene calls are TRBV19 and TRBJ1-2; TRBD1 matches 9 bases. The CDR3 spans 16 residues. V lost 7 bases and J lost 0; bases outside the gene matches: 9. Germline CDR1 and CDR2: LNHDA and SQIVND (reference sequence). CDR3 in DNA: TGTGCCAGTAAAACCGGGACAGGGACCTCTAACTATGGCTACACCTTC. Protein product: CASKTGTGTSNYGYTF.

The rearrangement links TRBV7-2 to TRBJ2-2; tentative D call: TRBD2 (5 bases). V shed 5 bases and J shed 3 bases, with 10 bases lying between them. The CDR3 runs to 14 residues. Germline CDR1 and CDR2: SGHTA and FQGNSA. CDR3 sequence reads: CASSVGGYTGELFF. The CDR3, as DNA: TGTGCCAGCAGCGTCGGAGGCTACACCGGGGAGCTGTTTTTT.

The chain links TRBV2 to TRBJ1-1, with unresolved D. Germline-derived CDR1 and CDR2 are SNHLY and FYNNEI. The V gene lost 6 bases and the J gene lost 1 base, with 3 bases spanning the gap. The CDR3 runs to 11 residues. CDR3 nucleotides: TGTGCCAGCAGCAGGAACACTGAAGCTTTCTTT. Protein: CASSRNTEAFF.

The chain is built from TRBV7-9 and TRBJ1-3; D is perhaps TRBD1 (6 bases). The CDR3 runs to 16 residues. The ends were cut back, 5 bases at V and 0 bases at J, with 14 bases in the middle. Germline CDR1 is SEHNR and CDR2 is FQNEAQ (reference sequence). The CDR3 is CASSMNRQVSGNTIYF. DNA for the CDR3: TGTGCCAGCAGCATGAACCGACAGGTCTCTGGAAACACCATATATTTT. The whole variable domain, remainder taken from reference TRBV7-9 and TRBJ1-3, is DTGVSQNPRHKITKRGQNVTFRCDPISEHNRLYWYRQTLGQGPEFLTYFQNEAQLEKSRLLSDRFSAERPKGSFSTLEIQRTEQGDSAMYLCASSMNRQVSGNTIYFGEGSWLTVV.

This clone is a singleton in its sample. J is TRBJ2-5 and V is TRBV5-1, with 10 bases matching TRBD1. Germline V CDR1 and CDR2: SGHRS, YFSETQ. Losses at the gene ends were 4 bases for V and 6 bases for J; bases not matched to a gene: 6. CDR3 length: 14 residues. The CDR3 region is CASSPDRGAKTQYF. CDR3 in DNA: TGCGCCAGCAGCCCGGACAGGGGGGCGAAGACCCAGTACTTC.

The rearrangement links TRBV6-2 or TRBV6-3 to TRBJ2-7; possible D gene TRBD2, 6 bases. The germline V and J ends were trimmed by 2 bases and 6 bases, with 11 bases remaining between them. This CDR3 is built from 13 residues. Germline V lookup: CDR1 MNHEY, CDR2 SVGEGT. Here the CDR3 DNA reads TGTGCCAGCAGTTACCGGGCGGGAACCGAGCAGTACTTC. Its protein product is CASSYRAGTEQYF.

This clone came up a few times. The chain has TRBV6-6 and TRBJ1-4; D possibly corresponds to TRBD1 (6 bases). Trimming pared 0 bases from V and 4 bases from J, leaving 9 bases between. The CDR3 sequence is 15 residues long. Per germline, CDR1 MNHNY and CDR2 SVGAGI (reference sequence). The CDR3 reads CASSYSDSLNEKLFF. The CDR3 DNA is TGTGCCAGCAGTTACTCGGACAGTCTTAATGAAAAACTGTTTTTT.